The 8 T cell receptor beta chains given below trace back to one sample, sequenced in a study of T cell clonotyping in hematopoietic cell transplantation. Time point in this sample: recipient sample about 28 days before transplant, after cytoreduction. Assay: immunoSEQ multiplex PCR; the TCRdb copy retains only in-frame clones and omits some. Here the sample spans 45,000 or so clones, roughly 80% being singletons. This sample comprised peripheral blood mononuclear cells, obtained before stem cell transplant. Every receptor here comes from a man between 60 and 75 years old with myelodysplastic syndrome. Some clones in this sample may be carry-over from other donors' samples.

This clone was found a few times. The chain carries TRBV19 and TRBJ2-2; a possible D gene is TRBD1 (5 bases). Germline V gives CDR1 LNHDA, CDR2 SQIVND (reference sequence). V lost 7 bases and J 4 bases, leaving 13 bases between the germline ends. This CDR3 is built from 14 residues. The CDR3 protein is CASKGRVGTGELFF. For the CDR3, the DNA is TGTGCCAGTAAGGGCAGGGTGGGCACCGGGGAGCTGTTTTTT.

The chain joins TRBV7-8 to TRBJ1-5; the D is unclear. In germline, CDR1 is SGHVS, CDR2 FQNEAQ. This CDR3 region has 16 residues. Trimming removed 1 base from V and 0 bases from J, with 10 bases in between. The CDR3 sequence: CASSLVRADSNQPQHF. The DNA of the CDR3 is TGTGCCAGCAGCTTAGTTAGGGCAGATAGCAATCAGCCCCAGCATTTT.

The gene calls are TRBV6-5 and TRBJ1-1; D gene ambiguous. The CDR3 covers 13 residues. The germline V gene has CDR1 MNHEY and CDR2 SVGAGI. The V end lost 6 bases, the J end lost 3 bases, and 11 bases lay between the germline ends. The DNA of the CDR3 is TGTGCCAGCAGGGTTGGGCAATACACTGAAGCTTTCTTT. Translated: CASRVGQYTEAFF.

CDR3 nucleotide sequence: TGTGCCAGCAGTGCATACAGGGGTGGCTACACCTTC. This encodes CASSAYRGGYTF. The rearrangement links TRBV25-1 to TRBJ1-2, with 7 bases fitting TRBD1. The CDR3 has 12 residues. Germline CDR1 MGHDK, CDR2 SYGVNS. J gave up 7 bases and V 4 bases, and 3 bases lay outside the gene matches.

The V and J genes are TRBV6-5 and TRBJ2-7, with 9 bases matching TRBD2. Germline loops: CDR1 MNHEY, CDR2 SVGAGI. The length of the CDR3 is 15 residues. The V gene end was trimmed by 5 bases and the J gene end by 0 bases; junction bases not matched to a gene: 5. DNA of the CDR3: TGTGCCAGCAGTACGAGCGGGGGGCCCTCCTACGAGCAGTACTTC. It specifies CASSTSGGPSYEQYF.

V gene TRBV5-8 combines with J gene TRBJ2-7; 15 bases align to TRBD2. Germline V gene lookup returns CDR1 SGHTS and CDR2 YDEGEE. V dropped 0 bases and J dropped 7; count of bases not matched to a gene: 5. The CDR3 loop spans 16 amino acids. CDR3 in DNA: TGTGCCAGCAGCTTGGGGACTAGCGGGGGGGCCGGGGAGCAGTACTTC. This translates into CASSLGTSGGAGEQYF.

The rearrangement links TRBV27 to TRBJ2-1; 8 positions agree with TRBD2. The CDR3 length is 15 residues. Germline CDR1 MNHEY, CDR2 SMNVEV (reference sequence). Germline trimming cut 5 bases from V and 5 bases from J; bases unmatched to any gene: 8. The CDR3 sequence: CASSPREGLNNEQFF. In DNA form, the CDR3 reads TGTGCCAGCAGTCCCCGGGAGGGGTTAAACAATGAGCAGTTCTTC.

The chain carries TRBV5-1 and TRBJ1-6; the D gene is possibly TRBD1 (6 bases). Germline V gives CDR1 SGHRS, CDR2 YFSETQ. This CDR3 has 16 amino acids. V lost 4 bases and J lost 7, with 18 bases in between. The CDR3: CASSPRSQGTNSPLHF. DNA for the CDR3: TGCGCCAGCAGCCCACGCTCTCAGGGGACCAATTCACCCCTCCACTTT.